These T cell receptor beta chains were read from a single sample in a study of cytomegalovirus exposure and HLA in healthy donors. The data were produced by immunoSEQ multiplex PCR, yet TCRdb's version contains in-frame clones alone and is incomplete. This table holds about 120,000 clones, under 90% found once. Sequencing input: PBMCs. These receptors all come from a female donor in good health and CMV-seropositive. CDR3s include the opening cysteine and the closing phenylalanine or tryptophan. D genes are given only for firm matches. Not all rows give a size; the values are once, few, many and, for expanded clones, a class.

d_call j_call clone_size v_call cdr3_aa cdr3_nt
NA TRBJ2-3 NA TRBV15 CATSRDLEDTQYF TGTGCCACCAGCAGAGATTTGGAGGATACGCAGTATTTT
TRBD1 TRBJ1-2 NA TRBV7-2 CASSQPTGTLGYGYTF TGTGCCAGCAGCCAACCGACAGGGACTTTGGGCTATGGCTACACCTTC
NA TRBJ2-7 NA TRBV30 CAWSPQGNEQYF TGTGCCTGGAGCCCTCAGGGGAACGAGCAGTACTTC
NA TRBJ2-3 NA TRBV9 CASRSLWAEGGPDTQYF TGTGCCAGCAGGTCTCTATGGGCGGAGGGGGGGCCAGATACGCAGTATTTT
NA TRBJ1-1 once TRBV5-4 CASSFQGGTEAFF TGTGCCAGCAGCTTTCAGGGAGGGACTGAAGCTTTCTTT
NA TRBJ1-5 NA TRBV10-3 CAISPQGEAQHF TGTGCCATCAGTCCACAGGGAGAAGCCCAGCATTTT
NA TRBJ2-1 NA TRBV7-9 CASSFNGFDNEQFF TGTGCCAGCAGCTTCAACGGGTTCGACAATGAGCAGTTCTTC
TRBD1 TRBJ2-5 NA TRBV18 CASSGTGRQETQYF TGTGCCAGCTCAGGGACAGGGAGGCAAGAGACCCAGTACTTC
TRBD1 TRBJ1-6 NA TRBV15 CATNPGQPNSPLHF TGTGCCACCAACCCGGGACAGCCAAATTCACCCCTCCACTTT
NA TRBJ2-7 NA TRBV5-6 CASSLELYEQYF TGTGCCAGCAGCTTGGAACTCTACGAGCAGTACTTC
NA TRBJ2-2 NA TRBV5-1 CASSLNSKLTGELFF TGCGCCAGCAGCCTTAACAGTAAGCTCACCGGGGAGCTGTTTTTT